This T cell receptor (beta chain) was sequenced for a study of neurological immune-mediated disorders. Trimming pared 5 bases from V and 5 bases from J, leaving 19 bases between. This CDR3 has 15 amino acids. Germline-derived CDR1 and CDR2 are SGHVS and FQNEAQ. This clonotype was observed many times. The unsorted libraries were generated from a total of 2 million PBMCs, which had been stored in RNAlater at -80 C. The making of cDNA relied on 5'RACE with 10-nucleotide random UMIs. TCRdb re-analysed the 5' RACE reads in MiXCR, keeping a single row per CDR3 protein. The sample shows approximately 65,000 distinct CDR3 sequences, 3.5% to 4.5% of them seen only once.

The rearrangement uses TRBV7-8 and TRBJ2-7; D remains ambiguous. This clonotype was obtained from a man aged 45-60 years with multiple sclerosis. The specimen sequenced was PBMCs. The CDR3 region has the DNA TGTGCCAGCAGCCGTCCAGGAAATCCCACCAACGAGCAGTACGTC. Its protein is CASSRPGNPTNEQYV.